Listed below are T cell receptor beta chains from one sample, sequenced in a study of response to subunit inactivated influenza vaccine. One entry per CDR3 protein results from TCRdb running MiXCR on the RT-PCR reads. Of 500,000 to 550,000 distinct CDR3 sequences in the sample, under 9% were seen once. Here the sequenced sample was PBMCs from blood, taken around 25 months after vaccination. The receptors here all came from a man aged 50 to 69 who received an inactivated influenza vaccine. Both conserved end residues are part of each CDR3. Fields, in order: V gene, D gene, clone size, J gene, CDR3 DNA, CDR3 protein. The D gene is left open where the match is weak. Not all rows give a size; the values are once, few, many and, for expanded clones, a class.

v_gene: TRBV12-3/TRBV12-4; d_gene: .; abundance: few; j_gene: TRBJ2-7; CDR3nt: TGTGCCAGCAGACTCGGGCGGTACGAGCAGTACTTC; CDR3aa: CASRLGRYEQYF
v_gene: TRBV6-5; d_gene: .; abundance: few; j_gene: TRBJ1-2; CDR3nt: TGTGCCAGCAGTTCTGGCCAAGCCGGCTACACCTTC; CDR3aa: CASSSGQAGYTF
v_gene: TRBV7-6; d_gene: .; abundance: few; j_gene: TRBJ1-2; CDR3nt: TGTGCCAGCAGCCGGGGGGTCCCGATAGGCGGCTACACCTTC; CDR3aa: CASSRGVPIGGYTF
v_gene: TRBV7-2; d_gene: .; abundance: .; j_gene: TRBJ2-4; CDR3nt: TGTGCCAGCAGCTTAGATGTAGAAGTTCAGTACTTC; CDR3aa: CASSLDVEVQYF
v_gene: TRBV20-1; d_gene: TRBD1; abundance: few; j_gene: TRBJ2-2; CDR3nt: TGCAGTGCAAACAGGGGTTGGAACACCGGGGAGCTGTTTTTT; CDR3aa: CSANRGWNTGELFF
v_gene: TRBV9; d_gene: TRBD1; abundance: many; j_gene: TRBJ1-2; CDR3nt: TGTGCCAGCAGCGCTAACAGGGGGCCTTTCCACTATGGCTACACCTTC; CDR3aa: CASSANRGPFHYGYTF
v_gene: TRBV27; d_gene: TRBD2; abundance: .; j_gene: TRBJ2-3; CDR3nt: TGTGCCAGCAGCCGGAGAGATATAGCGGGGCGCCAGATCCATACGCAGTATTTT; CDR3aa: CASSRRDIAGRQIHTQYF
v_gene: TRBV29-1; d_gene: .; abundance: .; j_gene: TRBJ1-3; CDR3nt: TGCAGCGTTCAAGCTGGAAACACCATATATTTT; CDR3aa: CSVQAGNTIYF
v_gene: TRBV7-2; d_gene: .; abundance: .; j_gene: TRBJ2-5; CDR3nt: TGTGCCAGCCTAGGGGACCTCCGGGAGACCCAGTACTTC; CDR3aa: CASLGDLRETQYF
v_gene: TRBV5-1; d_gene: .; abundance: few; j_gene: TRBJ2-5; CDR3nt: TGCGCCAGCAGCCTTCACAATGGGGAGACCCAGTACTTC; CDR3aa: CASSLHNGETQYF
v_gene: TRBV5-1; d_gene: .; abundance: .; j_gene: TRBJ2-5; CDR3nt: TGCGCCAGCAGCTTGAGGGGGGGCCTACAGACCCAGTACTTC; CDR3aa: CASSLRGGLQTQYF
v_gene: TRBV4-1; d_gene: TRBD1; abundance: .; j_gene: TRBJ2-1; CDR3nt: TGCGCCAGCAGCCAAGATTTTATGGCAGGGGGCAATGAGCAGTTCTTC; CDR3aa: CASSQDFMAGGNEQFF
v_gene: TRBV11-2; d_gene: .; abundance: many; j_gene: TRBJ1-3; CDR3nt: TGTGCCAGCAGCTTAGGGACCTCTGGAAACACCATATATTTT; CDR3aa: CASSLGTSGNTIYF
v_gene: TRBV27; d_gene: .; abundance: many; j_gene: TRBJ2-5; CDR3nt: TGTGCCAGCAGTTTGAGGGGGCAAGAGACCCAGTACTTC; CDR3aa: CASSLRGQETQYF
v_gene: TRBV7-8; d_gene: .; abundance: .; j_gene: TRBJ2-5; CDR3nt: TGTGCCAGCAGCCCCCGAGTGGGTTCGCGGGAGACCCAGTACTTC; CDR3aa: CASSPRVGSRETQYF
v_gene: TRBV4-1; d_gene: .; abundance: .; j_gene: TRBJ2-1; CDR3nt: TGCGCCAGCAGAAAGGCCGGCGGCGGGGGCTCCAATGAGCAGTTCTTC; CDR3aa: CASRKAGGGGSNEQFF
v_gene: TRBV18; d_gene: .; abundance: .; j_gene: TRBJ2-7; CDR3nt: TGTGCCAGCTCACTCAAATCAGCATCGAGTAGCTACGAGCAGTACTTC; CDR3aa: CASSLKSASSSYEQYF
v_gene: TRBV28; d_gene: TRBD2; abundance: few; j_gene: TRBJ2-1; CDR3nt: TGTGCCAGCAGTCTTTGGGGGACTAGCCACAATGAGCAGTTCTTC; CDR3aa: CASSLWGTSHNEQFF
v_gene: TRBV21-1; d_gene: .; abundance: few; j_gene: TRBJ2-3; CDR3nt: TGTGCCAGCAGCATCGACAGGGGCCATGGAGCGGGGACAGATACGCAGTATTTT; CDR3aa: CASSIDRGHGAGTDTQYF
v_gene: TRBV7-2; d_gene: TRBD2; abundance: .; j_gene: TRBJ2-1; CDR3nt: TGTGCCAGCAGCTTATTAATAGCGGGGGGTGAGCAGTTCTTC; CDR3aa: CASSLLIAGGEQFF
v_gene: TRBV9; d_gene: .; abundance: many; j_gene: TRBJ1-1; CDR3nt: TGTGCCAGCAGCGTAGAGGGAACTGAAGCTTTCTTT; CDR3aa: CASSVEGTEAFF
v_gene: TRBV2; d_gene: .; abundance: many; j_gene: TRBJ1-4; CDR3nt: TGTGCCAGCTCAGGGGATGAAAAACTGTTTTTT; CDR3aa: CASSGDEKLFF
v_gene: TRBV20-1; d_gene: TRBD2; abundance: many; j_gene: TRBJ2-3; CDR3nt: TGCAGTGCTAGAAGACTAGCGGGAGGGCCAGATACGCAGTATTTT; CDR3aa: CSARRLAGGPDTQYF
v_gene: TRBV7-2; d_gene: .; abundance: few; j_gene: TRBJ1-3; CDR3nt: TGTGCCAGCAGCTCAGGGTTCTACGGAAACACCATATATTTT; CDR3aa: CASSSGFYGNTIYF
v_gene: TRBV5-5; d_gene: .; abundance: .; j_gene: TRBJ2-2; CDR3nt: TGTGCCAGCCGAGCTTCGGGCTCACCGAACACCGGGGAGCTGTTTTTT; CDR3aa: CASRASGSPNTGELFF
v_gene: TRBV6-1; d_gene: .; abundance: many; j_gene: TRBJ2-3; CDR3nt: TGTGCCAGCACCCCGGGGGGCGGTACAGATACGCAGTATTTT; CDR3aa: CASTPGGGTDTQYF
v_gene: TRBV20-1; d_gene: .; abundance: .; j_gene: TRBJ1-6; CDR3nt: TGCAGTGCTAGGGTTTGGACAGCCGTCCATAATTCACCCCTCCACTTT; CDR3aa: CSARVWTAVHNSPLHF
v_gene: TRBV4-2; d_gene: .; abundance: .; j_gene: TRBJ2-7; CDR3nt: TGTGCCAGCAGCCAAGAGGTCCTCCCGGGACCCTACGAGCAGTACTTC; CDR3aa: CASSQEVLPGPYEQYF
v_gene: TRBV20-1; d_gene: .; abundance: .; j_gene: TRBJ2-1; CDR3nt: TGCAGTGCTAACCCGGCCAATGAGCAGTTCTTC; CDR3aa: CSANPANEQFF
v_gene: TRBV7-2; d_gene: .; abundance: many; j_gene: TRBJ2-2; CDR3nt: TGTGCCAGCAGCTCCGGGACACCGAACACCGGGGAGCTGTTTTTT; CDR3aa: CASSSGTPNTGELFF
v_gene: TRBV19; d_gene: .; abundance: .; j_gene: TRBJ2-7; CDR3nt: TGTGCCAGTAGTATAGAGTACAGGACGAGCTCCTACGAGCAGTACTTC; CDR3aa: CASSIEYRTSSYEQYF
v_gene: TRBV18; d_gene: .; abundance: many; j_gene: TRBJ1-1; CDR3nt: TGTGCCAGCTCACGGGACACTCTCGCTGAAGCTTTCTTT; CDR3aa: CASSRDTLAEAFF
v_gene: TRBV4-3; d_gene: .; abundance: many; j_gene: TRBJ2-1; CDR3nt: TGCGCCAGCAGCCAAGAAATAGGGTACAATGAGCAGTTCTTC; CDR3aa: CASSQEIGYNEQFF
v_gene: TRBV12-3/TRBV12-4; d_gene: .; abundance: .; j_gene: TRBJ1-4; CDR3nt: TGTGCCAGCAGTGCGCCAAGACCTTGGAATGAAAAACTGTTTTTT; CDR3aa: CASSAPRPWNEKLFF
v_gene: TRBV7-9; d_gene: .; abundance: .; j_gene: TRBJ2-3; CDR3nt: TGTGCCAGCAGCTTAGCGGGAGTAGCATTCGCAGATACGCAGTATTTT; CDR3aa: CASSLAGVAFADTQYF
v_gene: TRBV5-1; d_gene: .; abundance: many; j_gene: TRBJ2-1; CDR3nt: TGCGCCAGCAGCTTAAGGGGACTGCCTCCCAATGAGCAGTTCTTC; CDR3aa: CASSLRGLPPNEQFF
v_gene: TRBV9; d_gene: .; abundance: few; j_gene: TRBJ2-7; CDR3nt: TGTGCCAGCAGCGTAGGCCTAGTTTCTTCCGAGCAGTACTTC; CDR3aa: CASSVGLVSSEQYF
v_gene: TRBV5-4; d_gene: TRBD2; abundance: .; j_gene: TRBJ2-5; CDR3nt: TGTGCCAGCAGATGGACTAGCGGGGGGGAAGAGACCCAGTACTTC; CDR3aa: CASRWTSGGEETQYF
v_gene: TRBV7-9; d_gene: TRBD1; abundance: few; j_gene: TRBJ1-2; CDR3nt: TGTGCCAGCAGCTCCCGACGGGACAGGAACGGCTATGGCTACACCTTC; CDR3aa: CASSSRRDRNGYGYTF
v_gene: TRBV15; d_gene: .; abundance: .; j_gene: TRBJ2-7; CDR3nt: TGTGCCACCAGCAGAGACGTATCCGGATCCTACGAGCAGTACTTC; CDR3aa: CATSRDVSGSYEQYF
v_gene: TRBV27; d_gene: TRBD2; abundance: few; j_gene: TRBJ2-7; CDR3nt: TGTGCCAGCAGTATACAACTAGCGGGGGGGCCCTACGAGCAGTACTTC; CDR3aa: CASSIQLAGGPYEQYF
v_gene: TRBV7-8; d_gene: .; abundance: .; j_gene: TRBJ2-3; CDR3nt: TGTGCCAGCAGCTTAATCCTCAGTAGCCCAGATACGCAGTATTTT; CDR3aa: CASSLILSSPDTQYF
v_gene: TRBV3-1; d_gene: TRBD2; abundance: many; j_gene: TRBJ2-1; CDR3nt: TGTGCCAGCAGCCAAGCAGCGGGAGTCTCCTACAATGAGCAGTTCTTC; CDR3aa: CASSQAAGVSYNEQFF
v_gene: TRBV5-1; d_gene: TRBD1; abundance: few; j_gene: TRBJ2-7; CDR3nt: TGCGCCAGCAGCTCAGGACAGGGTACGGTGTACGAGCAGTACTTC; CDR3aa: CASSSGQGTVYEQYF
v_gene: TRBV5-1; d_gene: .; abundance: .; j_gene: TRBJ2-7; CDR3nt: TGCGCCAGCAGCTTCGGCAGGGACGCCGCCTACGAGCAGTACTTC; CDR3aa: CASSFGRDAAYEQYF
v_gene: TRBV7-6; d_gene: TRBD2; abundance: .; j_gene: TRBJ2-3; CDR3nt: TGTGCCAGCAGCCAGCGGGACTACCTTAGCACAGATACGCAGTATTTT; CDR3aa: CASSQRDYLSTDTQYF
v_gene: TRBV20-1; d_gene: .; abundance: .; j_gene: TRBJ1-4; CDR3nt: TGCAGTGCTATCTTTAATGAAAAACTGTTTTTT; CDR3aa: CSAIFNEKLFF
v_gene: TRBV12-3/TRBV12-4; d_gene: .; abundance: many; j_gene: TRBJ2-2; CDR3nt: TGTGCCAGCAGTTTACTGGGGGGCAGCGGGGAGCTGTTTTTT; CDR3aa: CASSLLGGSGELFF
v_gene: TRBV2; d_gene: .; abundance: many; j_gene: TRBJ1-1; CDR3nt: TGTGCCAGCAGCGAACAGGACACTGAAGCTTTCTTT; CDR3aa: CASSEQDTEAFF
v_gene: TRBV12-3/TRBV12-4; d_gene: .; abundance: few; j_gene: TRBJ1-5; CDR3nt: TGTGCCACCTCAAATTCCCTCCAGCGGAATAGCAATCAGCCCCAGCATTTT; CDR3aa: CATSNSLQRNSNQPQHF
v_gene: TRBV4-3; d_gene: .; abundance: many; j_gene: TRBJ1-2; CDR3nt: TGCGCCAGCAGCCAAGATGTGGACTATGGCTACACCTTC; CDR3aa: CASSQDVDYGYTF
v_gene: TRBV4-3; d_gene: TRBD2; abundance: .; j_gene: TRBJ2-3; CDR3nt: TGCGCCAGCAGCCAGAAAACTAGCGGGGGGATTCCGCAGTATTTT; CDR3aa: CASSQKTSGGIPQYF
v_gene: TRBV20-1; d_gene: TRBD2; abundance: few; j_gene: TRBJ2-3; CDR3nt: TGCAGTGCTAGAGATCGGAGTAGCGGGAGAGGTACGCAGTATTTT; CDR3aa: CSARDRSSGRGTQYF
v_gene: TRBV6-5; d_gene: .; abundance: many; j_gene: TRBJ1-5; CDR3nt: TGTGCCAGCAGTTACGGCAGGGTGGGGCAGCCCCAGCATTTT; CDR3aa: CASSYGRVGQPQHF